This T cell receptor (beta chain) was retrieved from a study of spatial heterogeneity in lung cancer. As for the study in general: The count of detected beta-chain sequences consistently exceeded that of alpha-chain sequences. The study, taken as a whole, reports: Blood showed ubiquitous tumor TCRs more often at resection than at routine follow-up.

This clonotype was found a few times. What it binds is unknown. Individually, TCR cDNA molecules were each labelled with a unique molecular identifier. TCRdb passed the 5' RACE reads through MiXCR, listing each CDR3 protein once. The sample yields about 23,000 distinct CDR3 sequences, around 3.2% seen once. The time point denotes: sample taken at primary tumor resection. Whole RNA obtained from tumor, nontumor lung or frozen PBMC underwent sequencing without sorting. Around 68 TRACERx patients with early, untreated non-small cell lung cancer donated samples. CDR3 size: 14 residues. Germline V CDR1 and CDR2: SGHAT, FQNNGV. J lost 0 bases, V lost 5 bases, and 4 bases had no gene match.

The sequence came from a female donor with early-stage non-small cell lung cancer. Material: PBMCs, obtained at surgery. The chain uses TRBV11-2 and TRBJ2-7; 7 bases map to TRBD2. The CDR3 region is CASSPGGNSYEQYF. The CDR3 DNA follows: TGTGCCAGCAGCCCCGGGGGGAACTCCTACGAGCAGTACTTC.